This T cell receptor beta chain was captured in a study of response to subunit inactivated influenza vaccine. TCRdb fed the RT-PCR reads into MiXCR, producing one record per CDR3 protein. The top ten hold around 10% of the sample, which has 610,000 or so distinct CDR3 sequences, approximately 15% seen once. This clonotype was seen more than once but under ten times. Looked up from germline, CDR1 is SQVTM and CDR2 is ANQGSEA. The V gene lost 7 bases and the J gene lost 1 base, with 17 bases spanning the gap. The CDR3 is made up of 15 amino acids. The V gene is TRBV29-1, the J gene TRBJ2-1; D is unclear. The clonotype originates from a man aged 50-60 years who received an inactivated influenza vaccine. The sequences come from PBMCs from blood, collected about 11 days after vaccination. The CDR3 sequence is CSGKAYKLSYNEQFF. The CDR3 bases are TGCAGCGGAAAGGCTTACAAGCTGTCCTACAATGAGCAGTTCTTC.